This TCR beta chain was identified in a study of HIV-infected patients and healthy controls (TCRdb year 2014). Regarding the complete study: CD4 counts rose modestly but significantly in most of the 16 patients after three months of therapy, yet stayed below normal ranges. The CD4:CD8 ratio rose slightly, whereas CD8 counts showed no consistent shift during early therapy. Viral load became undetectable in about 70% of the 16 patients by the second bleed and in all patients after a further year of therapy. Relative to controls, total CDR3 counts per chain did not differ significantly, and patients lacked overall T-cell lymphocytopenia. The question the study tested was whether immune perturbation and reconstitution could be captured by deep TCR repertoire sequencing of small blood samples from HIV patients.

V has 7 bases trimmed and J has 8 bases trimmed; junction bases matching no gene number 6. Sequences ENHRY (CDR1) and SYGVKD (CDR2) are obtained from the germline V gene. The CDR3 spans 12 residues, from the cysteine through the phenylalanine. Only CDR3 DNA remains: 36 bases, in frame from the first base. This clonotype is medium-sized (0.01 to 0.1%). Its antigen has not been determined. Base qualities are not at hand, and no much larger clone is one base apart. This beta chain is a stray sequence in a library constructed for alpha chains; its clone size is not meaningful. Using SuperScript III with primers targeting the alpha and beta constant regions, approximately 500 ng of RNA was reverse transcribed. Separate alpha and beta chain libraries were generated by chain-specific third strand synthesis with multiplexing indices. To avoid primer bias, the protocol used one single primer pair to amplify every rearrangement within a chain, and the protocol also attached molecular barcodes to each cDNA molecule. T4 RNA Ligase 1 joined purified cDNA to a 5' RACE adapter that carried a random hexamer and the SP2 sequencing primer site. Second strand synthesis was primed from the SP2 site with Phusion polymerase, using slow temperature ramps to favor optimal annealing. Two random hexamer sequences, both added before amplification and joined together, made up the 12-nucleotide barcode of each molecule. P5 and P7 adapter elements plus a second index were added in a short first PCR, which was followed by an approximately 23-cycle amplification PCR with P5s and P7 primers. The libraries went through 27 PCR cycles in total, were quantified on a Qubit, were sized on a Bioanalyzer, and were diluted to roughly 4.1 nM. Sequencing of the normalized libraries was done on an Illumina MiSeq using 2 x 250 paired-end kits. Into approximately 10 ul Tris-Cl, the reverse transcription reactions were eluted following cleanup on MinElute columns. Adapter ligations ran for 23 hours at 16 degrees C and were afterwards cleaned with AMPure XP beads at a 1:1 ratio. The authors' pipeline ran thus. A modified Decombinator that output V, J, insert and barcode information was used to process the demultiplexed FASTQ files. Any sequence that shared a barcode yet differed from the dominant sequence was discarded as an error, and the number of original cDNA molecules was estimated by counting barcodes clustered at Levenshtein distance 3. Downstream analyses used R packages ineq, vegan, igraph and RCytoscape, with IMGT nomenclature and CDR3 definitions. The authors computed V gene usage over distinct sequences and counted each TCR a single time to avoid skew from clonal expansion. Whenever two unique CDR3 amino acid sequences within a donor differed by a single Levenshtein edit, similarity networks linked them. Published HIV-specific CDR3s (around 83 alpha, about 720 beta) and CMV-specific CDR3s (around 12 alpha, a few hundred beta) were compiled and searched for in the repertoires. Random subsampling to size-matched repertoires demonstrated that the decreased diversity in patients did not result from their lower sequence numbers. TCRdb trimmed the raw reads at Q25, called clones with MiXCR and kept productive beta chains. Each CDR3 protein gets just one entry, which takes the most common genes and DNA from the rows behind it. V and J calls and clone size were set by TCRdb, not the authors. Counted in this sample were some 8,100 distinct CDR3 sequences; roughly 6.3% of them appeared once. The leading ten clones occupy over 20% of the sample.

The study collected follow-up blood from HIV-infected patients roughly three months, about 14 weeks, after antiretroviral therapy began. Whole blood was used without cell fractionation, so the repertoire reflected all unsorted peripheral T cells. For RNA extraction, about 2.3 ml of peripheral blood was collected into Tempus tubes. Patients with febrile or AIDS-related illness, tumors, hepatitis B or C coinfection, immunomodulatory therapy, recent vaccination or treatment interruptions were excluded from enrollment. Residual genomic DNA was removed with the TURBO-DNase kit and globin mRNA was depleted with GLOBINclear. The paper as a whole reports these results and caveats: The therapy captured by the treated samples lasted only three to four months, arguably too short a period to observe immune reconstitution given low adult thymic output. Compared with untreated HIV+ repertoires, healthy control repertoires had roughly threefold more distinct CDR3s and a higher Shannon diversity. During therapy, a significant decrease in frequency was seen for HIV-associated CDR3s, whereas no significant change was found for CMV-associated CDR3s, although most of them became more frequent. The apparent post-therapy recovery of the Gini index in HIV-infected patients was not reproduced in size-matched repertoire data. Significantly higher mean Gini indices were seen in HIV-infected repertoires than in controls, possibly reflecting oligoclonality. Unequal numbers of distinct sequences between patients and controls complicated comparisons, and size-matching overweighted rare events from HIV-infected data. A major limit on how widely the findings apply, in the view of the authors, was that only sixteen HIV-infected individuals were processed. Alpha-chain CDR3s from MAIT cells appeared at high frequency in healthy controls but were severely depleted in HIV+ repertoires. Donor HLA types were not determined in the study. Sequencing depth was restricted by the use of whole blood, which also prevented the dynamics of distinct T-cell subpopulations from being separated. By Jaccard index and by the count of highly shared sequences, healthy controls shared more CDR3s between individuals than HIV+ patients did. Alpha-beta chain pairing was not determined in the samples. Slight age and sex profile differences between the study cohorts did not explain the observed diversity differences. Eight alpha and eight beta V genes showed significantly different mean usage between HIV-infected patients and controls.

This sequence was found in an adult with HIV infection. This receptor chain uses TRBV10-3 and TRBJ1-2, and TRBD1 matches 8 of the central bases. The sample in question was blood, obtained during antiretroviral therapy. The bases read TGTGCCATCAACGACAGGGGAGACGGCTACACCTTC. The encoded protein is CAINDRGDGYTF.